The clone carrying this T cell receptor beta chain was seen only a few times. Its target is unknown. The authors used template switching to add a universal primer site and gave cDNA unique molecular identifiers. One entry per CDR3 protein results from TCRdb running MiXCR on the 5' RACE reads. This sample carries approximately 700,000 distinct CDR3 sequences, roughly 6.2% of them seen once, and the ten largest clones take 1.5% to 2%. All donors were healthy Caucasians. This sample is drawn from a study of identical twins. Overall study results and limits: Beta out-of-frame sequences showed weaker excess twin sharing. Diverse VJ usage suggested most zero-insertion clonotypes were not invariant T cells.

V dropped 4 bases and J dropped 6; count of bases not matched to a gene: 10. This CDR3 region has 15 residues. Germline V lookup: CDR1 SEHNR, CDR2 FQNEAQ (reference sequence). The chain recombines TRBV7-9 with TRBJ1-2; 8 bases agree with TRBD1. The sequencing sample was made of naive T cells sorted from blood. The origin of this receptor is a man between 18 and 29 years old in good health. CDR3 nucleotide sequence: TGTGCCAGCAGCTCAGGACAGGGAATATTGGATGGCTACACCTTC. This gives the protein CASSSGQGILDGYTF. The full variable domain, completed using reference TRBV7-9 and TRBJ1-2, is DTGVSQNPRHKITKRGQNVTFRCDPISEHNRLYWYRQTLGQGPEFLTYFQNEAQLEKSRLLSDRFSAERPKGSFSTLEIQRTEQGDSAMYLCASSSGQGILDGYTFGSGTRLTVV.